This T cell receptor (beta chain) was captured in a study of T cells in Graves' hyperthyroidism and ophthalmopathy. Clinical symptoms, serum thyroxine, TRAb, thyroid ultrasound and orbital computed tomography informed diagnoses. Fresh peripheral blood, about 9.6 ml, yielded the PBMCs. TCR beta CDR3 regions were amplified from RNA. First-round RT-PCR targeting the TCR CDR3 was performed with the HTBI primer set. Using its own MiXCR run on the multiplex PCR reads, TCRdb lists one record per CDR3 protein. There are over 450,000 distinct CDR3 sequences in the sample; roughly an eighth occur only once, and about 17% lies in the top ten. This clonotype has just a few counts. This TCR derives from a woman between 18 and 29 years old with Graves' hyperthyroidism. Sequencing was done on a sample of blood.

CDR3 loop: CSVEAGRGNIQYF. The CDR3 DNA follows: TGCAGCGTTGAAGCGGGCAGGGGAAACATTCAGTACTTC. The chain carries TRBV29-1 and TRBJ2-4; maybe TRBD1 (6 bases). With 1 base removed from V and 6 bases from J, the gap between germline ends came to 10 bases. Germline CDR1 and CDR2: SQVTM and ANQGSEA. The CDR3 runs to 13 residues.